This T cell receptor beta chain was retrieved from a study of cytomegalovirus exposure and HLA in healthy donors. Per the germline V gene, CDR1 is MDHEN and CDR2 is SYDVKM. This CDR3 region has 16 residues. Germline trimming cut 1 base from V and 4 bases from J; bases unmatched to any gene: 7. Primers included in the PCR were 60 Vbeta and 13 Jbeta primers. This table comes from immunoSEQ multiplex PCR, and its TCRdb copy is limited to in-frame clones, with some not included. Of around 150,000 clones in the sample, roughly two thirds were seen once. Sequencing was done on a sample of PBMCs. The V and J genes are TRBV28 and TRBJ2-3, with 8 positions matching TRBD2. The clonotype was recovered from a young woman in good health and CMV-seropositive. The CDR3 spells CASSLSSSGRSDTQYF. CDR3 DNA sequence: TGTGCCAGCAGTTTATCCTCGAGCGGGAGATCAGATACGCAGTATTTT. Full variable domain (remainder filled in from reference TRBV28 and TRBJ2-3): DVKVTQSSRYLVKRTGEKVFLECVQDMDHENMFWYRQDPGLGLRLIYFSYDVKMKEKGDIPEGYSVSREKKERFSLILESASTNQTSMYLCASSLSSSGRSDTQYFGPGTRLTVL.